Here is one T cell receptor (beta chain) with its context. This clone was seen only once. Its antigen target is currently unknown. It has no much larger one-base neighbor in the sample; base qualities were not kept. The data derive from a study of Ad26.COV2.S vaccination and SARS-CoV-2 variants listed by TCRdb under 2021. Concerning the study at large: Donors in the vaccine arm were drawn from COV1001, a multicentre, randomized, double-blind, placebo-controlled phase I-IIa trial testing Ad26.COV2.S in healthy adults. Ad26.COV2.S was given intramuscularly at 5x10^10 or 1x10^11 viral particles, as a single shot or as two shots 56 days apart. The specificity and breadth of SARS-CoV-2-reactive T cell receptors after Ad26.COV2.S vaccination were assessed by TCRbeta repertoire sequencing. The TCR-sequenced set comprised approximately 30 samples: some 20 Ad26.COV2.S vaccine recipients, 5 placebo recipients and 8 SARS-CoV-2 convalescent individuals. Participants in the trial were split at random into five groups of five each, receiving low-dose or high-dose Ad26.COV2.S once or twice, or else placebo on both occasions. Blinding of investigators to trial group allocation was maintained during experiments and outcome assessment.

Sequences LNHDA (CDR1) and SQIVND (CDR2) are obtained from the germline V gene (reference sequence). From its cysteine to its phenylalanine, the CDR3 spans 11 amino acids. Just CDR3 DNA is preserved here, 33 bases in frame from base 1. V was cut back by 6 bases and J by 6 bases, leaving a gap of 7 bases between them. TCRbeta CDR3 regions were sequenced with the immunoSEQ Assay. After extraction, genomic DNA underwent amplification by bias-controlled multiplex PCR, followed by high-throughput sequencing. On the authors' methods: To quantify the absolute abundance of every unique TCRbeta CDR3 region, sequences were collapsed and filtered. T cell fraction was estimated by normalizing TCRbeta template counts to usable DNA, with usable DNA measured through amplification of reference genes found in all nucleated cells. Repertoire TCRs were annotated as SARS-CoV-2-specific by exact matching of V gene, CDR3 amino acid sequence and J gene to a known reactive TCR set. MIRA supplied the reference SARS-CoV-2 TCR set, which was filtered for enrichment in COVID-19-positive ImmuneCODE repertoires so that public or cross-reactive TCRs were removed. Using the MIRA antigens, annotated TCRs were further analysed by specific ORF or by position within an ORF. Depth was the summed frequency of annotated unique rearrangements, while breadth was defined as annotated unique rearrangements over total unique productive rearrangements. Two-sided Wilcoxon rank-sum tests were used to compare TCR breadth between groups. TCRdb stores this immuneACCESS table with in-frame sequences only. Part of the clones is absent; in the studies checked, under half of the shortfall reflects unresolved V genes, and no reason is known for the rest. D and trimming come from the DNA, and the V and J calls and clone size come from that table. The sample table records roughly 510,000 clones; around nine tenths of these occur just once. Jointly, the top ten make up 13% of the sample.

General findings and caveats noted by the study authors: Non-spike TCR breadth was comparable between vaccine and placebo recipients, consistent with the vaccine containing only spike. The study lacked the statistical power to compare responses across vaccine doses or regimens. The authors noted that the TCR breadth and depth analyses may have underestimated total T cell responses. After vaccination, spike-specific CD8+ and CD4+ T cell responses were reported to show substantial breadth. Spike-specific TCR breadth was higher in Ad26.COV2.S recipients than in placebo recipients (P = 0.0014).

Reading the label with the study, this specimen's treatment or condition is: 19 received Ad26.COV2.S at low or high dose, single or two shots; about 5 received placebo; per-sample allocation not given. For vaccine and placebo recipients, the sequenced repertoires came from samples collected on day 63 after the first injection. Between 29 July and 7 August 2020, Cohort 1b enrolled 20 to 30 adults aged 18-55 years at one site in Boston, USA. Ad26.COV2.S was a replication-incompetent adenovirus type 26 vector that expressed a prefusion-stabilized SARS-CoV-2 spike protein derived from the original Wuhan strain.

The V gene is TRBV19 and the J gene is TRBJ2-3; no D gene is confidently identified. This material consisted of peripheral blood, taken in a trial of Ad26.COV2.S vaccine versus placebo. The TCR comes from a person aged 18-65 years who received the Ad26.COV2.S COVID-19 vaccine or a placebo. The nucleotide sequence is given as TGTGCCAGTAGCTTTCAGGATACGCAGTATTTT. It encodes CASSFQDTQYF.